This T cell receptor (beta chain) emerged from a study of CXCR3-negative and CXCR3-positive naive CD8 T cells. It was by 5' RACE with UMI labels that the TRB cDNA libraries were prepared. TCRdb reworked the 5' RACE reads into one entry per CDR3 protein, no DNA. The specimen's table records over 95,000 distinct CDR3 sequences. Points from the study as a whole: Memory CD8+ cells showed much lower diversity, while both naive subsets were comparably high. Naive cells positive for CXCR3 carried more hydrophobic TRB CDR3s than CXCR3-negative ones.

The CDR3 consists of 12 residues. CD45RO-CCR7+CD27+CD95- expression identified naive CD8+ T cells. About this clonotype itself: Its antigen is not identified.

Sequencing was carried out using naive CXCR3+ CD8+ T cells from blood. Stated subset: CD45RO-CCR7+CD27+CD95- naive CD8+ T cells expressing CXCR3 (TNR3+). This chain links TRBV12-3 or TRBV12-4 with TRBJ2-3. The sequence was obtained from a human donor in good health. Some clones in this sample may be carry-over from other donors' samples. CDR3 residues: CASSRLPDTQYF.